Each of the 2 T cell receptor beta chains below was sequenced from the same sample in a study of blood T cell repertoires in COVID-19. Profiling relied on immunoSEQ multiplex PCR, and the TCRdb table lists in-frame clones only, not all of them. The data contain about 73,000 clones, 65% to 90% of them singletons. The sample taken for sequencing was peripheral blood. The receptor source for this set is a woman aged 60-75 years with acute or convalescent COVID-19.

The rearrangement links TRBV19 to TRBJ1-5, with D unresolved. The CDR3 is 12 amino acids. Germline CDR1 reads LNHDA; CDR2 reads SQIVND (reference sequence). V lost 5 bases and J 1 base, leaving 3 bases between the germline ends. CDR3 protein: CASSQSNQPQHF. The CDR3 DNA reads as TGTGCCAGTAGTCAGAGCAATCAGCCCCAGCATTTT.

This clone was counted a single time. This chain connects TRBV5-5 to TRBJ1-3; TRBD1 agrees at 8 bases. The CDR3 length is 15 residues. Germline assignment: CDR1 SGHKS and CDR2 YYEKEE (reference sequence). Trimming at V came to 2 bases and at J to 2 bases, leaving 3 bases not matched to a gene. The CDR3 spells CASSFADRAGNTIYF. The CDR3 DNA follows: TGTGCCAGCAGCTTCGCGGACAGGGCTGGAAACACCATATATTTT. Full variable domain (rest looked up from reference TRBV5-5 and TRBJ1-3): DAGVTQSPTHLIKTRGQQVTLRCSPISGHKSVSWYQQVLGQGPQFIFQYYEKEERGRGNFPDRFSARQFPNYSSELNVNALLLGDSALYLCASSFADRAGNTIYFGEGSWLTVV.